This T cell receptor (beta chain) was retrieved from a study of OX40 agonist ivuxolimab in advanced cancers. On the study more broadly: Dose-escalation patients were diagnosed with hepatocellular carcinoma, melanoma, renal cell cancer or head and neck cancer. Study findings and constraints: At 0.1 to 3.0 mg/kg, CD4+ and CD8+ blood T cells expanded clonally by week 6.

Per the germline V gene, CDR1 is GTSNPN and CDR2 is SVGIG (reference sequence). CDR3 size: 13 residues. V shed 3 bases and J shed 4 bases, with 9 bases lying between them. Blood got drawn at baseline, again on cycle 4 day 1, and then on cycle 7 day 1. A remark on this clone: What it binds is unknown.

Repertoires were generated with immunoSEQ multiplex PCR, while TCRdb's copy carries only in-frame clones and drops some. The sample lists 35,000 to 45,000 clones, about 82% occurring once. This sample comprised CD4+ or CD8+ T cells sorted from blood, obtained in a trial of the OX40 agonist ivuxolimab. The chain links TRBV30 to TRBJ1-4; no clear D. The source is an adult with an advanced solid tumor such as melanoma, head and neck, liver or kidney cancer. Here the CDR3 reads CAWRNRYNEKLFF. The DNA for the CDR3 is TGTGCCTGGAGAAACAGATATAATGAAAAACTGTTTTTT.